These T cell receptor beta chains were read from a single sample in a study of blood T cell repertoires in COVID-19. Only in-frame clones appear in the TCRdb table, and some are missing; sequencing was by immunoSEQ multiplex PCR. Of about 440,000 clones listed, approximately 88% were seen once; the top ten hold 10% to 15%. The sequenced material came from peripheral blood. The receptors shown here come from a woman aged 45 to 65 with COVID-19, enrolled during active disease. Both conserved end residues are part of each CDR3. Fields, in order: CDR3 protein, CDR3 DNA, clone size, V gene, D gene, J gene. The D gene is left open where the match is weak. Expanded clones get a size class; other rows say once, few or many, or leave the size out.

CASSPTGTGDAQHF | TGCGCCAGCAGCCCAACGGGGACAGGGGACGCCCAGCATTTT | few | TRBV5-1 | TRBD1 | TRBJ1-5
CASSENGADRTAEAFF | TGTGCCAGCAGTGAAAACGGTGCGGACAGGACGGCTGAAGCTTTCTTT | . | TRBV6-1 | TRBD1 | TRBJ1-1
CASSRLDSYEQYF | TGTGCCAGCAGCCGTTTGGACAGCTACGAGCAGTACTTC | once | TRBV14 | . | TRBJ2-7
CAISSGEEKLFF | TGTGCCATCAGCAGCGGAGAGGAAAAACTGTTTTTT | once | TRBV10-3 | . | TRBJ1-4
CASSVGLWDRGADTQYF | TGTGCCAGCAGCGTAGGTTTATGGGACAGGGGAGCAGATACGCAGTATTTT | . | TRBV9 | TRBD1 | TRBJ2-3
CASSKSGRGTYGYTF | TGTGCCAGCAGCAAAAGTGGCAGGGGAACCTATGGCTACACCTTC | once | TRBV21-1 | . | TRBJ1-2
CAWSVSPGGYTF | TGTGCCTGGAGTGTGTCCCCGGGAGGCTACACCTTC | once | TRBV30 | . | TRBJ1-2
CASSVVGATEAFF | TGTGCCAGCAGCGTAGTGGGGGCGACGGAAGCTTTCTTT | few | TRBV9 | . | TRBJ1-1
CASSPISGTGVLSSYEQYF | TGTGCCAGCTCACCGATATCTGGGACAGGAGTCCTCAGCTCCTACGAGCAGTACTTC | . | TRBV18 | TRBD1 | TRBJ2-7
CASSPAFDSYGYTF | TGCGCCAGCAGCCCAGCCTTTGACAGCTATGGCTACACCTTC | . | TRBV5-1 | . | TRBJ1-2
CASSYAGGTPLGNQPQHF | TGTGCCAGCAGCTATGCAGGCGGGACTCCTTTGGGGAATCAGCCCCAGCATTTT | few | TRBV5-4 | . | TRBJ1-5
CASSSGVSYEQYF | TGTGCCAGCAGTTCAGGGGTCTCCTACGAGCAGTACTTC | few | TRBV27 | . | TRBJ2-7
CASSLESVRGNTIYF | TGCGCCAGCAGCTTGGAATCCGTGCGGGGAAACACCATATATTTT | few | TRBV5-1 | . | TRBJ1-3
CASSQDDYGYTF | TGTGCCAGCAGCCAAGACGACTATGGCTACACCTTC | . | TRBV3-1/TRBV3-2 | . | TRBJ1-2
CASSLTGVAEAFF | TGTGCCAGCAGCCTGACAGGGGTTGCTGAAGCTTTCTTT | . | TRBV11-2 | TRBD1 | TRBJ1-1
CASIPPRGMNTEAFF | TGTGCCAGCATTCCCCCCAGGGGAATGAACACTGAAGCTTTCTTT | . | TRBV28 | . | TRBJ1-1
CASSLHTDTQYF | TGTGCCAGCAGCTTACACACAGATACGCAGTATTTT | . | TRBV11-3 | . | TRBJ2-3
CAWTGNYGYTF | TGTGCCTGGACAGGGAACTATGGCTACACCTTC | few | TRBV30 | . | TRBJ1-2
CASSSGGEEGYGYTF | TGTGCCAGCAGCTCCGGGGGGGAGGAGGGCTATGGCTACACCTTC | . | TRBV13 | . | TRBJ1-2
CASSPTRGHTEAFF | TGCGCCAGCAGCCCCACCAGGGGGCATACTGAAGCTTTCTTT | . | TRBV5-1 | TRBD1 | TRBJ1-1
CASSVAGQGINEQFF | TGTGCCAGCAGCGTAGCAGGACAGGGGATAAATGAGCAGTTCTTC | . | TRBV9 | TRBD1 | TRBJ2-1
CAWSRGGQGETEAFF | TGTGCCTGGAGTCGGGGGGGACAGGGGGAGACTGAAGCTTTCTTT | . | TRBV30 | TRBD1 | TRBJ1-1
CASSEDQAGGETQYF | TGTGCCAGCAGTGAAGATCAAGCGGGGGGGGAGACCCAGTACTTC | . | TRBV6-1 | TRBD2 | TRBJ2-5
CASSLRHLSSGNTIYF | TGTGCCAGCAGCCTAAGACACTTGAGCTCTGGAAACACCATATATTTT | once | TRBV11-2 | . | TRBJ1-3
CASSLNRADYEQYF | TGTGCCAGCAGCTTAAACAGGGCAGACTACGAGCAGTACTTC | . | TRBV11-2 | . | TRBJ2-7
CASSSLGTGAGGELFF | TGTGCCAGTAGTTCCCTGGGGACAGGGGCGGGCGGGGAGCTGTTTTTT | . | TRBV19 | TRBD1 | TRBJ2-2
CAWRRVGTSGPTYEQYF | TGTGCCTGGAGAAGAGTGGGGACTAGCGGACCAACCTACGAGCAGTACTTC | . | TRBV30 | TRBD2 | TRBJ2-7
CASSLQGKGNQPQHF | TGTGCCAGCAGCCTTCAGGGGAAGGGCAATCAGCCCCAGCATTTT | . | TRBV4-2 | . | TRBJ1-5
CASSPQGATQYF | TGTGCCAGCAGCCCTCAGGGGGCTACGCAGTATTTT | . | TRBV11-2 | TRBD1 | TRBJ2-3